These T cell receptor beta chains were read from a single sample in a study of control samples from healthy donors and cancer patients. TCRdb's copy holds only in-frame clones and misses some; the assay was immunoSEQ multiplex PCR. The table lists about 60,000 clones, more than 85% of them singletons. Source material: PBMCs. The receptor source for this set is a man in his forties with colorectal cancer. Each CDR3 is given without its conserved first and last residue.

TRBV19	TRBJ2-2	ASSNLASPRTGELF
TRBV3-1/TRBV3-2	TRBJ2-5	ASSQDLGLKQETQY
TRBV6-6	TRBJ2-7	ASRRDGSYEQY
TRBV18	TRBJ2-4	ASSPREGAENIQY
TRBV20-1	TRBJ2-2	SARRTRELF
TRBV7-8	TRBJ1-3	ASSSTGTGGNTIY
TRBV7-6	TRBJ2-1	ASSRPVRDRGRNEQF
TRBV2	TRBJ2-6	ASQTGQSGANVLT
TRBV3-1/TRBV3-2	TRBJ2-5	ASSTFPEGHQETQY
TRBV7-3	TRBJ1-2	ASSLQGHYT
TRBV6-5	TRBJ2-1	ASGMTSGHNEQF
TRBV7-9	TRBJ2-5	ASSLFARETQY
TRBV3-1/TRBV3-2	TRBJ1-6	ASSHGTGYNSPLH
TRBV5-1	TRBJ2-1	ASSLASGVMSSYNEQF
TRBV18	TRBJ2-3	ASSPLGTDTQY
TRBV18	TRBJ2-7	ASSLTGTEYNEQY
TRBV19	TRBJ2-5	ASNPTDRAETQY
TRBV30	TRBJ2-7	AWSVHGGSYEQY
TRBV5-1	TRBJ2-5	ASSLDTRRGETQY
TRBV7-3	TRBJ1-6	ASSPAFYNSPLH
TRBV10-3	TRBJ1-5	AIRDRAGQPQH
TRBV12-3/TRBV12-4	TRBJ1-2	ASSLASGYGYT
TRBV6-5	TRBJ1-6	ASTLAGGINSPLH
TRBV5-1	TRBJ1-4	ASSVARAPNEKLF
TRBV7-2	TRBJ1-4	ASSPTMGEKLF
TRBV29-1	TRBJ1-1	SVVENTEAF
TRBV7-3	TRBJ2-3	ASSSRLSDTQY
TRBV6-5	TRBJ2-7	ASSSLTGYEQY
TRBV24-1	TRBJ2-1	ATSDFITGTSGPGQF
TRBV11-2	TRBJ1-1	ASSLSLEPEAF
TRBV7-9	TRBJ1-5	ASSLGGASNQPQH
TRBV3-1/TRBV3-2	TRBJ2-7	ASSQWGGEQY
TRBV5-4	TRBJ1-3	ASSVGLHSSGNTIY
TRBV24-1	TRBJ2-1	ATSDPTSGSIDEQF
TRBV10-2	TRBJ2-7	ASSGTGSYEQY
TRBV7-2	TRBJ2-5	ASSLSTGGAQETQY
TRBV11-2	TRBJ2-3	ASSTTGGSTDTQY
TRBV6-5	TRBJ1-5	ASRHYTGGQPQH
TRBV5-3	TRBJ1-3	ARSLGQGAGNTIY
TRBV12-3/TRBV12-4	TRBJ1-1	ASSFGYTEAF
TRBV4-1	TRBJ1-4	ASSRRDAGSSANEKLF
TRBV27	TRBJ2-7	ASSLSDNSYEQY
TRBV9	TRBJ1-6	ASSVDHTGDSVCSPLH
TRBV3-1/TRBV3-2	TRBJ2-7	ASSHPKKYEQY